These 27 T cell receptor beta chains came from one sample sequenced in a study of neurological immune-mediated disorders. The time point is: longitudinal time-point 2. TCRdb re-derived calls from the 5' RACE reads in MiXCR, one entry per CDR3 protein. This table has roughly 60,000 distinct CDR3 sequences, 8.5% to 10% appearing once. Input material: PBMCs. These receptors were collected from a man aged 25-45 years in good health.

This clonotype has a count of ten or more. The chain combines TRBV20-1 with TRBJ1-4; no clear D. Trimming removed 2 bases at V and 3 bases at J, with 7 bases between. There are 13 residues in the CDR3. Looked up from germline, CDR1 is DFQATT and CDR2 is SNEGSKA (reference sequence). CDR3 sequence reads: CSARQDPNEKLFF. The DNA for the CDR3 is TGCAGTGCTAGACAGGACCCTAATGAAAAACTGTTTTTT.

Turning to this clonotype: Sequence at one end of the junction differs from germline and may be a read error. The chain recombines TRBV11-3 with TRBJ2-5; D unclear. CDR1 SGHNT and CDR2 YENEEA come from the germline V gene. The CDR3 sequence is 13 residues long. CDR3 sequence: CPSSLYGQETQYF. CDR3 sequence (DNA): TGTCCCAGCAGCTTATACGGGCAGGAGACCCAGTACTTC.

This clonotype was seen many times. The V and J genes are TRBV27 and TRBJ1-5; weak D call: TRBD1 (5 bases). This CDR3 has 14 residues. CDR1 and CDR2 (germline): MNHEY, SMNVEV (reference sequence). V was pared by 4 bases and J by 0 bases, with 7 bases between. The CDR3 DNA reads TGTGCCAGCAGTTCCCAGGGTAGCAATCAGCCCCAGCATTTT. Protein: CASSSQGSNQPQHF.

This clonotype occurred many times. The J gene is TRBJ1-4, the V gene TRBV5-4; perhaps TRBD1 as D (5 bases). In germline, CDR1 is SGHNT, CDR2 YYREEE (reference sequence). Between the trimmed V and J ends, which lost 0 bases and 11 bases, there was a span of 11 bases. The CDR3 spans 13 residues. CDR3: CASSLAGTIKLFF. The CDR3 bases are TGTGCCAGCAGCTTGGCAGGGACTATTAAACTGTTTTTT. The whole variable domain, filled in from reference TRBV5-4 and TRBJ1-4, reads ETGVTQSPTHLIKTRGQQVTLRCSSQSGHNTVSWYQQALGQGPQFIFQYYREEENGRGNFPPRFSGLQFPNYSSELNVNALELDDSALYLCASSLAGTIKLFFGSGTQLSVL.

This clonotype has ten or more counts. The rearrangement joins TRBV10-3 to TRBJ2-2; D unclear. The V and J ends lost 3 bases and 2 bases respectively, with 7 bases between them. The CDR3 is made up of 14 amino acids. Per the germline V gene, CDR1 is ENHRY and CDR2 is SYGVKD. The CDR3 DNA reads TGTGCCATCAGTGATCAACGCAACACCGGGGAGCTGTTTTTT. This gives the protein CAISDQRNTGELFF.

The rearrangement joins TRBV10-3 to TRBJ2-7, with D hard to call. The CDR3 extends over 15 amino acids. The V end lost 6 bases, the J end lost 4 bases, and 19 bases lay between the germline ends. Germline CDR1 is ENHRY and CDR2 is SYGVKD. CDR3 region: CAISVGNIYSYEQYF. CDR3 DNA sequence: TGTGCCATCAGCGTGGGGAACATTTACTCATACGAGCAGTACTTC.

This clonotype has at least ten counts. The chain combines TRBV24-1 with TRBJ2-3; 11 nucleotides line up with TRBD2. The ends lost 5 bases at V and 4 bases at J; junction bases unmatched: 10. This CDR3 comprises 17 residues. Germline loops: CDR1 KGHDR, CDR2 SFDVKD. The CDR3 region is CATSGPTSGSSPDTQYF. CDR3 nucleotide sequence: TGTGCCACCAGTGGTCCAACTAGCGGGAGTTCCCCAGATACGCAGTATTTT.

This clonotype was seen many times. Here the CDR3 DNA reads TGCGCCAGCAGCATGACAGGGGAATACTACCAGCCCCAGCATTTT. Encoded protein: CASSMTGEYYQPQHF. The chain uses TRBV5-1 and TRBJ1-5; 8 nucleotides agree with TRBD1. V shed 4 bases, J shed 7 bases, and the junction held 10 bases outside the gene matches. Germline CDR1 and CDR2: SGHRS and YFSETQ. The CDR3 sequence is 15 residues long.

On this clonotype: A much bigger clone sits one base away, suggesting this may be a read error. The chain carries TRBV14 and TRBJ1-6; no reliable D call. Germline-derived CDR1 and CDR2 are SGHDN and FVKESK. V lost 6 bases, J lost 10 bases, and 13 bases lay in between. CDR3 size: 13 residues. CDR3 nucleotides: TGTGCCAGCAGAGAACAAGTGGGGTCACCCCTCCACTTT. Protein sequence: CASREQVGSPLHF.

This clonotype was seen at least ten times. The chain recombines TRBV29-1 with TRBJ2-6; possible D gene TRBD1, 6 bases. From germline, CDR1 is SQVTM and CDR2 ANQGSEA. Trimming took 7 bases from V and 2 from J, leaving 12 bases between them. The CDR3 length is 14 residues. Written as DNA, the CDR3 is TGCAGCGCCACCGAGGGGGCTGGGGCCAACGTCCTGACTTTC. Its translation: CSATEGAGANVLTF. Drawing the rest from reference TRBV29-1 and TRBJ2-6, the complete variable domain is SAVISQKPSRDICQRGTSLTIQCQVDSQVTMMFWYRQQPGQSLTLIATANQGSEATYESGFVIDKFPISRPNLTFSTLTVSNMSPEDSSIYLCSATEGAGANVLTFGAGSRLTVL.

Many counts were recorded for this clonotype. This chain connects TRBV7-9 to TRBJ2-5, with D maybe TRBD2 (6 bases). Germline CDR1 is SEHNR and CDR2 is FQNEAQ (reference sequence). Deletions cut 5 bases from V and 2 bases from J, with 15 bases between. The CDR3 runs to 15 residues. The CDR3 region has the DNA TGTGCCAGCAGCCGAATTCGGACTACTCAAGAGACCCAGTACTTC. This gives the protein CASSRIRTTQETQYF.

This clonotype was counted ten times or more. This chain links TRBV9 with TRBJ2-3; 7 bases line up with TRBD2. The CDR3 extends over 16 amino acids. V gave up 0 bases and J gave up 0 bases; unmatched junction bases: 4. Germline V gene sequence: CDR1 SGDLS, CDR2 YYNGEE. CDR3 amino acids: CASSVEGGRSTDTQYF. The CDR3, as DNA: TGTGCCAGCAGCGTAGAGGGCGGGAGAAGCACAGATACGCAGTATTTT.

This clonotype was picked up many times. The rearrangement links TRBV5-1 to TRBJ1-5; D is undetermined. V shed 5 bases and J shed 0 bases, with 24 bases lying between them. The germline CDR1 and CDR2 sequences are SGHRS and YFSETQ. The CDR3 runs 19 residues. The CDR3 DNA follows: TGCGCCAGCAGGTATAGCGTTCCCCTCCCCTCTTATAGCAATCAGCCCCAGCATTTT. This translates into CASRYSVPLPSYSNQPQHF.

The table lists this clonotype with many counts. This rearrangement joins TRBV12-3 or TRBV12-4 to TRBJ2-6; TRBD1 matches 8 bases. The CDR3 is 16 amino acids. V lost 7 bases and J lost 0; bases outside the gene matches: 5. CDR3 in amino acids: CASTLTGVSGANVLTF. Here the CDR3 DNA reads TGTGCCAGCACCCTGACAGGGGTCTCTGGGGCCAACGTCCTGACTTTC.

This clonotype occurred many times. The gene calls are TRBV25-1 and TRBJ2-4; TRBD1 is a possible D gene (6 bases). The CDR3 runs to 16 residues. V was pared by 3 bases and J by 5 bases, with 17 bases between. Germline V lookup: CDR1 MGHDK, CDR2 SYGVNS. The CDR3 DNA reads TGTGCCAGCAGTGACCCTATCGGGCCAGGGGAAAACATTCAGTACTTC. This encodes CASSDPIGPGENIQYF.

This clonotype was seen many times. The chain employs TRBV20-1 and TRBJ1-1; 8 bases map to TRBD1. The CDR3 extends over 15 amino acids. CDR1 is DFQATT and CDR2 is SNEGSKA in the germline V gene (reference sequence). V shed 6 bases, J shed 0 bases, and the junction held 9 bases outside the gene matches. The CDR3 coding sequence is TGCAGTGCCCCGGATGGACAGGGACTGAACACTGAAGCTTTCTTT. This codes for CSAPDGQGLNTEAFF.

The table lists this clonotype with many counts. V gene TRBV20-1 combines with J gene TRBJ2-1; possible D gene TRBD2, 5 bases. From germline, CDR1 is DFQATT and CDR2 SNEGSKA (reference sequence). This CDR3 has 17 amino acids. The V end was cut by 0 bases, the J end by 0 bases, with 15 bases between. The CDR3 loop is CSARDVRTSSSYNEQFF. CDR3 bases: TGCAGTGCTAGAGATGTGAGGACTTCCTCCTCCTACAATGAGCAGTTCTTC.

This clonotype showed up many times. The CDR3 here is CSAERQGGYTF. The CDR3 DNA reads as TGCAGTGCAGAAAGACAGGGCGGCTACACCTTC. This chain uses TRBV20-1 with TRBJ1-2, with 7 bases lining up with TRBD1. The CDR3 covers 11 residues. Germline V lookup: CDR1 DFQATT, CDR2 SNEGSKA (reference sequence). V was pared by 6 bases and J by 8 bases, with 6 bases of the junction left unmatched.

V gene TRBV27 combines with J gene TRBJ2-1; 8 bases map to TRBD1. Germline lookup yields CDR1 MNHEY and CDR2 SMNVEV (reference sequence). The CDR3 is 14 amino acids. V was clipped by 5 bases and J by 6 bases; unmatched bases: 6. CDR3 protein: CASSMGQESNEQFF. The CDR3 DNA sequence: TGTGCCAGCAGTATGGGACAGGAGAGCAATGAGCAGTTCTTC.

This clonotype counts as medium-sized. This chain's CDR3 is CASSPEGLAGASNEQFF. Here the CDR3 DNA reads TGTGCCAGCAGCCCGGAGGGACTAGCGGGAGCATCAAATGAGCAGTTCTTC. The V call is TRBV7-3, the J call TRBJ2-1; 14 nucleotides agree with TRBD2. Germline V gene data show CDR1 as SGHTA and CDR2 as FQGTGA. With V trimmed by 5 bases and J by 7 bases, 10 bases remained unmatched. The CDR3 is 17 residues long.

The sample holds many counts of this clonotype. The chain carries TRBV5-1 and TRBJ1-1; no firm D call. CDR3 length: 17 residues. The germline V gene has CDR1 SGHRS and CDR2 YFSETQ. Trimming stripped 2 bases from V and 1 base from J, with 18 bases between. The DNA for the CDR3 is TGCGCCAGCAGCTTTTCTTTGGGTATCGACTGGAACACTGAAGCTTTCTTT. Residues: CASSFSLGIDWNTEAFF.

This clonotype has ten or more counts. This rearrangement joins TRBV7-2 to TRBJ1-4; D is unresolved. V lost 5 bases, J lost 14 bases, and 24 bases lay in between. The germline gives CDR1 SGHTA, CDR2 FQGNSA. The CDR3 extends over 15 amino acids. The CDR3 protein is CASSPIGIDRQGLFF. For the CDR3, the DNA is TGTGCCAGCAGCCCAATTGGGATAGATCGGCAAGGGCTGTTTTTT. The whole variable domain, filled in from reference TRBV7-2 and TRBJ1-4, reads GAGVSQSPSNKVTEKGKDVELRCDPISGHTALYWYRQSLGQGLEFLIYFQGNSAPDKSGLPSDRFSAERTGGSVSTLTIQRTQQEDSAVYLCASSPIGIDRQGLFFGSGTQLSVL.

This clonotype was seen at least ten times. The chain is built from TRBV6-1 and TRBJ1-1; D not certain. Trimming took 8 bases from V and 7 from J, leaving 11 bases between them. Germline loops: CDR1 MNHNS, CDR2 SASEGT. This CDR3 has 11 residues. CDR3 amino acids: CASDGLGEAFF. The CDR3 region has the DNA TGTGCCAGCGACGGGTTGGGTGAAGCTTTCTTT.

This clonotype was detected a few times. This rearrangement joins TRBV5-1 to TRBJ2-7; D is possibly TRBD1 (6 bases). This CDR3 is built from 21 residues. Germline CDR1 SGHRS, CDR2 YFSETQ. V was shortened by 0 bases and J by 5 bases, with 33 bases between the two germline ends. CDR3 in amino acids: CASSLGTPGTRNRVRYDEQYF. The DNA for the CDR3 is TGCGCCAGCAGCTTGGGTACTCCCGGCACGCGGAACAGGGTGAGGTATGACGAGCAGTACTTC.

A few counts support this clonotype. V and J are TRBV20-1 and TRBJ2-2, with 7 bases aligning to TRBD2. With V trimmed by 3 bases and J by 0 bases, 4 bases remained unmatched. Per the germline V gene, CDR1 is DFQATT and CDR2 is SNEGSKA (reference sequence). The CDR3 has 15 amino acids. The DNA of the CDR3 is TGCAGTGCTAGGAACGGGAGGTCGAACACCGGGGAGCTGTTTTTT. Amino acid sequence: CSARNGRSNTGELFF.

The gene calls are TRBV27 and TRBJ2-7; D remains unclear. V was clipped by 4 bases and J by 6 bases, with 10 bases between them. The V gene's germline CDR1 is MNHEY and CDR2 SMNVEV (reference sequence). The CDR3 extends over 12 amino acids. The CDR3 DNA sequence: TGTGCCAGCAGTTACTTCAAGGGCGAGCAGTACTTC. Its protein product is CASSYFKGEQYF.

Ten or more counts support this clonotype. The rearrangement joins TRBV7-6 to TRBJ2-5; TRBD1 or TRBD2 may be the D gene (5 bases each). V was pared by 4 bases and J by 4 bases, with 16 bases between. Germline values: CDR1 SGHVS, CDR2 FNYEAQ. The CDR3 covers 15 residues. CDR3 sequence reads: CASSSLGTIGETQYF. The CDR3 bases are TGTGCCAGCAGCTCCCTCGGGACCATCGGAGAGACCCAGTACTTC.